The 2 T cell receptor beta chains below come from one sample, sequenced in a study of blood T cell repertoires in COVID-19. Data came from immunoSEQ multiplex PCR; TCRdb stores just in-frame clones and leaves some out. This table holds around 200,000 clones, over 70% found once. Sequencing input: peripheral blood. Receptors originate from a woman between 65 and 79 years old with acute or convalescent COVID-19.

The chain employs TRBV5-4 and TRBJ1-3; TRBD1 matches at 10 bases. The V and J ends lost 4 bases and 3 bases, in that order; junction bases with no gene match: 7. The CDR3 contains 16 residues. Germline-derived CDR1 and CDR2 are SGHNT and YYREEE (reference sequence). The CDR3 DNA sequence: TGTGCCAGCAGCCGCCAGACAGGGGGCGATGGAAACACCATATATTTT. It translates to CASSRQTGGDGNTIYF.

This sequence joins TRBV29-1 and TRBJ2-1; D possibly corresponds to TRBD2 (5 bases). Germline lookup yields CDR1 SQVTM and CDR2 ANQGSEA. V was clipped by 8 bases and J by 2 bases, with 16 bases between them. The CDR3 has 14 amino acids. CDR3 region: CSTRRTGTYNEQFF. Written as DNA, the CDR3 is TGCAGCACCAGACGGACTGGAACCTACAATGAGCAGTTCTTC.